These 8 T cell receptor beta chains were sequenced from one sample in a study of blood T cell repertoires in COVID-19. Assay: immunoSEQ multiplex PCR; the TCRdb copy retains only in-frame clones and omits some. The sample lists around 200,000 clones, 70% to 80% occurring once. Input material: peripheral blood. The origin of the receptors is a woman between 50 and 59 years old with acute or convalescent COVID-19.

This rearrangement joins TRBV5-6 to TRBJ1-5; D gene ambiguous. Germline assignment: CDR1 SGHDT and CDR2 YYEEEE. CDR3 size: 15 residues. V was trimmed by 2 bases and J by 3 bases, leaving 12 bases between them. CDR3 sequence reads: CASSLSRQANQPQHF. DNA for the CDR3: TGTGCCAGCAGCTTAAGTCGGCAGGCCAATCAGCCCCAGCATTTT.

The chain employs TRBV12-3 or TRBV12-4 and TRBJ2-7; D ambiguous. The CDR3 is 12 amino acids. Trimming cost V 2 bases and J 6 bases, with 8 bases left between them. CDR3 DNA: TGTGCCAGCAGTTTATCAGTAGCCGAGCAGTACTTC. Protein: CASSLSVAEQYF.

V is TRBV9 and J is TRBJ2-1, with 9 bases fitting TRBD2. Germline values: CDR1 SGDLS, CDR2 YYNGEE. The V and J ends lost 3 bases and 4 bases, in that order; junction bases with no gene match: 5. CDR3 length equals 15 residues. CDR3: CASSDLAGTYNEQFF. For the CDR3, the DNA is TGTGCCAGCAGCGACCTAGCGGGGACTTACAATGAGCAGTTCTTC.

The rearrangement joins TRBV4-3 to TRBJ1-4; maybe TRBD1 (5 bases). CDR1 is LGHNA, CDR2 YSLEER, per germline. The CDR3 totals 15 residues. V dropped 0 bases and J dropped 8 bases, with 13 bases sitting between them. CDR3 sequence: CASSQDIVRGEKLFF. The DNA of the CDR3 is TGCGCCAGCAGCCAAGATATAGTACGGGGGGAAAAACTGTTTTTT.

The chain joins TRBV6-2 or TRBV6-3 to TRBJ2-1; TRBD2 matches 9 bases. V lost 6 bases and J lost 5; bases outside the gene matches: 5. This CDR3 has 14 residues. Germline CDR1 and CDR2: MNHEY and SVGEGT. CDR3 sequence reads: CASSRAGGDNEQFF. CDR3 nucleotide sequence: TGTGCCAGCAGCCGGGCGGGGGGGGACAATGAGCAGTTCTTC.

The rearrangement links TRBV29-1 to TRBJ2-7; D may be TRBD2 (6 bases). The V gene's germline CDR1 is SQVTM and CDR2 ANQGSEA. Deletions cut 4 bases from V and 6 bases from J, with 16 bases between. The CDR3 contains 13 residues. Here the CDR3 reads CSVGGLLGGEQYF. The CDR3 DNA is TGCAGCGTTGGAGGACTCCTGGGGGGCGAGCAGTACTTC.

This clone appeared a single time. The chain employs TRBV6-5 and TRBJ1-4, with D tentatively TRBD1 (5 bases). Germline lookup yields CDR1 MNHEY and CDR2 SVGAGI. V lost 7 bases to trimming and J lost 8 bases, with 8 bases between them. The CDR3 has 11 residues. DNA for the CDR3: TGTGCCAGCACGGGACTAGAAAAACTGTTTTTT. Encoded protein: CASTGLEKLFF.

This rearrangement joins TRBV2 to TRBJ1-4, with 9 bases identical to TRBD1. The CDR3 runs to 18 residues. V gave up 6 bases and J gave up 4 bases; unmatched junction bases: 15. Germline values: CDR1 SNHLY, CDR2 FYNNEI. CDR3 DNA: TGTGCCAGCAGCGCGTTTGGGACAGGGATCAGGAGTAATGAAAAACTGTTTTTT. It encodes CASSAFGTGIRSNEKLFF.